The source of this T cell receptor (beta chain) is a study of T cell clusters in autoimmune cytopenias. TRB was amplified by touch-down multiplex PCR, primer pools A and B combined. TCRdb reprocessed the multiplex PCR reads and keeps a single row for each CDR3 protein, giving no DNA. In all, the sample yields about 1,500 distinct CDR3 sequences. CDR3 length: 12 amino acids. This clonotype is deemed medium-sized by its frequency. Some 39,000 genome equivalents of blood DNA were amplified for TRB. Untreated chronic lymphocytic leukemia controls without autoimmune cytopenia had mean and median ages of roughly 65 and 63 years. The same specimen was also included in a second study, on T cell repertoires in aging, cancer and after chemotherapy. This second study says: In healthy donors, age-related TCR diversity loss mainly reflected lost richness. Across the chemotherapy interval, each cancer cohort showed higher median generation probability, suggesting thymic rebound.

This TCR was sampled from a human donor with chronic lymphocytic leukemia. Sequenced: peripheral blood. The V call is TRBV21-1, the J call TRBJ2-3. TRBV21-1 is assigned pseudogene status. The CDR3 here is CASSRRTDTQYF.